This T cell receptor beta chain comes out of a study of T cell responses to AZD1222 COVID-19 vaccine. The study's findings and limits: Spike as a whole was targeted by vaccine-associated CD4 TCRs, dominant at 160-218 and 743-854. Clonal diversity was possibly underestimated; the donors were predominantly white British and more often female. When two AZD1222 doses had been given, Spike-specific TCR breadth and depth rose. Nearly half of spike-specific TCRs reportedly target variant regions that are unmutated in the B.1.351 and B.1.1.7 variants.

The CDR3 has 12 amino acids. The V end lost 3 bases, the J end lost 8 bases, and 10 bases lay between the germline ends. Per germline, CDR1 WSHSY and CDR2 SAAADI. Generated by immunoSEQ multiplex PCR, the TCRdb table keeps only in-frame clones and is missing some. The sample contains 150,000 to 250,000 clones, approximately 90% of which appear only once. This clone was counted a single time. Antigen specificity is unknown. The sample here was peripheral blood, taken 28 days after the second AZD1222 dose. The source of this sequence is an adult who received the AZD1222 COVID-19 vaccine. This chain joins TRBV10-2 and TRBJ1-1; D is unresolved. The CDR3 sequence is CASSDPPREAFF. The CDR3 bases are TGCGCCAGCAGTGACCCCCCTAGAGAAGCTTTCTTT.